This T cell receptor beta chain was captured in a study of blood T cell repertoires in COVID-19 (dated by TCRdb to 2020 to 2022). Study-level background: The collaborator samples originated in the United States, Italy and Spain and spanned the acute and convalescent phases of COVID-19. The samples were drawn from two sources: the first 160 participants of the ongoing ImmuneRACE study, and over 950 subjects contributed by 6 global collaborators. The prospective study material was composed of cDNA or gDNA derived from T cells, B-cell-depleted T cells, or PBMCs. Sample metadata almost always included a de-identified subject ID, COVID-19 status, age in years and sex. A freely available public database, intended as a resource for researchers studying the immune response to SARS-CoV-2, is where the repertoires were released. HLA class I and class II types, where available, came from metadata supplied by the sample provider rather than from assay-based typing. The dataset comprised deeply sampled blood TCRbeta repertoires from subjects exposed to, actively infected with, or recovered from COVID-19.

The immunoSEQ Assay, a bias-controlled multiplex PCR, was used to amplify TCRbeta CDR3 regions from genomic DNA. In the paper's pipeline: Nucleated cell counts per sample were estimated from amplification of reference gene primers within the assay. To quantify the absolute abundance of each unique TCRbeta CDR3 rearrangement, sequence reads were collapsed and filtered. For each sample, productive Simpson clonality was calculated as the square root of Simpson's diversity index across productive rearrangements. TCRdb obtained this table from immuneACCESS and retained in-frame rearrangements with V and J assigned. These tables miss some clones; where compared with another copy, unresolved V genes account for less than half of the shortfall, and the remainder is unexplained. The V and J calls and the clone size are those of that table, but D and trimming were determined from the DNA. The sample data list approximately 85,000 clones, and 89% of these were observed just once. Of the sample, about 2% is held by the ten largest clones.

The germline V end is reduced by 2 bases and the J end by 7 bases; junction bases left unmatched: 6. As encoded in the germline V gene, CDR1 is SGHTA while CDR2 is FQGNSA. The CDR3 has 14 amino acids, counting the end cysteine and phenylalanine. Only CDR3 DNA remains: 42 bases, in frame from the first base. The collaborating institutions used their own protocols to collect whole blood in K2EDTA tubes. For TCRbeta analysis, collaborators shipped samples in one of three forms: frozen whole blood, isolated PBMCs, or DNA extracted from either of those sample types. The table lists this clone with a few counts. This clone's antigen is unknown. One base away there is no much larger clone; base qualities are not given. Findings and caveats that apply to the study as a whole: The amount of clinical and demographic metadata varied by source and participant and was provided uncurated.

Sequencing was done on a sample of peripheral blood. The sequence is built from TRBV7-2 and TRBJ1-1, with 8 bases in between that match TRBD1. This receptor was identified in a man between 45 and 60 years old with acute or convalescent COVID-19. The bases read TGTGCCAGCAGCTTACAGGGGGCGCGGGATGAAGCTTTCTTT. It specifies CASSLQGARDEAFF.